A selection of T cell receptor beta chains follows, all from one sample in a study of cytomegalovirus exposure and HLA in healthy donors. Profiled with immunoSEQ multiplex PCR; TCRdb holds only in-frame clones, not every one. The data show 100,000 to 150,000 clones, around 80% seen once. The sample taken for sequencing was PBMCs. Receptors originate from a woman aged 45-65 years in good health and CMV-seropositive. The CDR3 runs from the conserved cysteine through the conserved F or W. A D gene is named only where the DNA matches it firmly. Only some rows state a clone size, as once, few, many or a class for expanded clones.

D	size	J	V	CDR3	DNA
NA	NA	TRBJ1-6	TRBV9	CASSALQGLDNSPLHF	TGTGCCAGCAGCGCTCTACAGGGATTGGATAATTCACCCCTCCACTTT
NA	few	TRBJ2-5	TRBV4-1	CASSQGRGQETQYF	TGCGCCAGCAGCCAAGGGAGGGGCCAAGAGACCCAGTACTTC
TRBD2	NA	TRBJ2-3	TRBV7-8	CASSASGGADTQYF	TGTGCCAGCAGCGCCAGCGGGGGGGCAGATACGCAGTATTTT
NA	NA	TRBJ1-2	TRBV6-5	CASSYSGGNYGYTF	TGTGCCAGCAGTTACTCAGGGGGTAACTATGGCTACACCTTC
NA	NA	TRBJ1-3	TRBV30	CAWSGVTGNTIYF	TGTGCCTGGTCGGGGGTAACTGGAAACACCATATATTTT
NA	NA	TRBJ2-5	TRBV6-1	CAGAGPVGETQYF	TGTGCCGGTGCGGGTCCTGTCGGAGAGACCCAGTACTTC
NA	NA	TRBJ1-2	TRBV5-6	CASSWPETALGGYTF	TGTGCCAGCAGCTGGCCCGAGACAGCCCTCGGTGGCTACACCTTC
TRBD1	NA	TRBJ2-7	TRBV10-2	CASRDRGTTYEQYF	TGCGCCAGCAGGGACAGGGGAACTACCTACGAGCAGTACTTC
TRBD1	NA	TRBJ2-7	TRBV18	CASSPGTGFAEQYF	TGTGCCAGCTCACCGGGGACAGGGTTTGCCGAGCAGTACTTC
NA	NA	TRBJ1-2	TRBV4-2	CASSQDGTHYGYTF	TGTGCCAGCAGCCAAGATGGCACACACTATGGCTACACCTTC
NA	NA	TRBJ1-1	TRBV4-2	CASSQVDSSNTEAFF	TGTGCCAGCAGCCAAGTAGACAGCTCGAACACTGAAGCTTTCTTT
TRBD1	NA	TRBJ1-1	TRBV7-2	CASSRDRGSAFF	TGTGCCAGCAGTCGAGACAGGGGGTCGGCTTTCTTT
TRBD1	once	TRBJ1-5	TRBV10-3	CAISESQGGLYGHQPQHF	TGTGCCATCAGTGAGTCACAGGGGGGACTGTACGGTCATCAGCCCCAGCATTTT
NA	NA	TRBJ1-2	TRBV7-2	CASSLDVTGDYGYTF	TGTGCCAGCAGCTTAGATGTTACGGGAGACTATGGCTACACCTTC
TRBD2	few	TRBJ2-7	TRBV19	CASSLHSGSGWNEQYF	TGTGCCAGTAGTTTACATAGCGGGAGCGGGTGGAACGAGCAGTACTTC
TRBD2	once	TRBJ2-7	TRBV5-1	CASSLGSGHEQYF	TGCGCCAGCAGCTTGGGTAGCGGGCACGAGCAGTACTTC
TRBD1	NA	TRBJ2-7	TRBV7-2	CASSSTPGQGSYEQYF	TGTGCCAGCAGTTCCACACCGGGACAGGGGTCCTACGAGCAGTACTTC
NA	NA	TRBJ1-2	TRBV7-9	CASSSSGGAGYGYTF	TGTGCCAGCAGCTCGAGCGGGGGCGCAGGTTATGGCTACACCTTC
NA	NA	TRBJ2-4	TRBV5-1	CASSLATVEGSIQYF	TGCGCCAGCAGCTTGGCTACAGTCGAGGGTAGCATTCAGTACTTC
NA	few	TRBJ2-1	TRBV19	CASSMSRGPYNEQFF	TGTGCCAGTAGTATGTCGCGGGGCCCCTACAATGAGCAGTTCTTC
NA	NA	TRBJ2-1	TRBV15	CATSRRKFPVSAYNEQFF	TGTGCCACCAGCAGAAGAAAATTTCCGGTTTCCGCCTACAATGAGCAGTTCTTC
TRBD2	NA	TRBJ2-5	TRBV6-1	CASSEVGTGGPRETQYF	TGTGCCAGCAGTGAAGTGGGGACGGGAGGGCCTCGCGAGACCCAGTACTTC
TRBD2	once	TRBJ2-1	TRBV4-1	CASSQVGRHEQFF	TGCGCCAGCAGCCAAGTCGGGAGGCATGAGCAGTTCTTC
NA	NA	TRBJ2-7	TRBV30	CAWRGWAGRSAEQYF	TGTGCCTGGAGGGGGTGGGCGGGTAGATCGGCGGAGCAGTACTTC
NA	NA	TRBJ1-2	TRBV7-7	CASSSTGYGYTF	TGTGCTAGCAGTTCGACAGGCTATGGCTACACCTTC
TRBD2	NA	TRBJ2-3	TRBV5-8	CASSLAPETSVQYF	TGTGCCAGCAGCTTAGCCCCCGAGACTAGCGTGCAGTATTTT
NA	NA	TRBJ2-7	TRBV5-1	CASSLVQGYEQYF	TGCGCCAGCAGCTTGGTGCAGGGTTACGAGCAGTACTTC
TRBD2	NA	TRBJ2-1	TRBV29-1	CSCLGLAGVYNEQFF	TGCAGCTGTCTTGGTCTAGCGGGAGTTTACAATGAGCAGTTCTTC
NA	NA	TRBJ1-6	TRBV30	CAWSGVTLHF	TGTGCCTGGAGTGGAGTTACCCTCCACTTT
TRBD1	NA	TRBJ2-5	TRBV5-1	CASSWGQGRGYQETQYF	TGCGCCAGCAGCTGGGGACAGGGCAGGGGGTACCAAGAGACCCAGTACTTC
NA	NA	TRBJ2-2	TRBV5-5	CASSLGTPRAGELFF	TGTGCCAGCAGCTTGGGGACACCCAGGGCCGGGGAGCTGTTTTTT
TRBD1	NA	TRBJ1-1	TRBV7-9	CASTAPGTGEAFF	TGTGCCAGCACCGCCCCAGGGACAGGGGAAGCTTTCTTT
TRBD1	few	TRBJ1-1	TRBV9	CASSTGTANTEAFF	TGTGCCAGCAGCACTGGGACAGCGAACACTGAAGCTTTCTTT
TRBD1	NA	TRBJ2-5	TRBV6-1	CASNVRDRLQETQYF	TGTGCCAGCAACGTCCGGGACAGGCTCCAAGAGACCCAGTACTTC
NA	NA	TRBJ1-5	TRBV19	CASSIAGVSNQPQHF	TGTGCCAGTAGTATTGCGGGAGTCAGCAATCAGCCCCAGCATTTT
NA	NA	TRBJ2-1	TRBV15	CATSRGWLASTYNEQFF	TGTGCCACCAGCAGAGGGTGGCTAGCGTCCACCTACAATGAGCAGTTCTTC
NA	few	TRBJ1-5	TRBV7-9	CASSLGNSNSNQPQHF	TGTGCCAGCAGCTTAGGGAACAGCAATAGCAATCAGCCCCAGCATTTT
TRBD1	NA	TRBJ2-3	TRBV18	CASSTRQGATDTQYF	TGTGCCAGCTCAACGCGACAGGGGGCCACAGATACGCAGTATTTT
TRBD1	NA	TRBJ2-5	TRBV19	CASLDRGGETQYF	TGTGCCAGTCTCGACAGGGGAGGAGAGACCCAGTACTTC
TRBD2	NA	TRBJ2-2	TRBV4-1	CASSRGLAGGPGAGELFF	TGCGCCAGCAGCCGAGGACTAGCGGGAGGGCCTGGGGCCGGGGAGCTGTTTTTT
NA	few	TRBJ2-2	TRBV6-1	CASSTRGEAGELFF	TGTGCCAGCAGCACCAGGGGAGAAGCCGGGGAGCTGTTTTTT
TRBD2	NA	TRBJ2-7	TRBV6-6	CASSSVTSGRHEQYF	TGTGCCAGCAGTTCCGTGACTAGCGGGAGACACGAGCAGTACTTC
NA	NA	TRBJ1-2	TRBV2	CASSPAAHYTF	TGTGCCAGCAGTCCCGCGGCCCACTACACCTTC